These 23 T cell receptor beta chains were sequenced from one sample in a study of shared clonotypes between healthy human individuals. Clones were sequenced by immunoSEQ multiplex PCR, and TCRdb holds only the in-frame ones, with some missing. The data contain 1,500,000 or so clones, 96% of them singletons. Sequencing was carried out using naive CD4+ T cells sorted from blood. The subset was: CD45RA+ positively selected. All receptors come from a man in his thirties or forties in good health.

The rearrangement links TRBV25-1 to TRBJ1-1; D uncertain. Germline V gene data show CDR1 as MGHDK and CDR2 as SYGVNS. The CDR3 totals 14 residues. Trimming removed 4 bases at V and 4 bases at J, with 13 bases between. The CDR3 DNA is TGTGCCAGCAGTGGGGCAGTAGAAGGCACTGAAGCTTTCTTT. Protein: CASSGAVEGTEAFF.

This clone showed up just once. The DNA for the CDR3 is TGTGCCAGCAACCTTAGCGGGAGGGGCTCCGGGGCCGGGGAGCTGTTTTTT. It yields the protein CASNLSGRGSGAGELFF. The rearrangement links TRBV28 to TRBJ2-2, with TRBD2 matching 11 bases. The germline V gene has CDR1 MDHEN and CDR2 SYDVKM. J lost 6 bases, V lost 7 bases, and 13 bases had no gene match. The CDR3 consists of 17 residues.

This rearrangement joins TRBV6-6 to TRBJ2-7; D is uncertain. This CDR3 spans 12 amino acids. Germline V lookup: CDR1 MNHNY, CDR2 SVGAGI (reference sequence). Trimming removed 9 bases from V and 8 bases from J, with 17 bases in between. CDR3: CASKTPEPKQYF. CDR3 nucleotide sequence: TGTGCCAGTAAGACTCCAGAGCCCAAGCAGTACTTC.

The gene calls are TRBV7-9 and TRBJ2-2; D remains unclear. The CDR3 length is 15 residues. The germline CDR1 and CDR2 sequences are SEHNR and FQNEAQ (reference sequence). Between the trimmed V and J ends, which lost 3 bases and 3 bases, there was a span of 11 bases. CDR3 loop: CASSFGFSYTGELFF. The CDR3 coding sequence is TGTGCCAGCAGCTTCGGGTTCTCTTACACCGGGGAGCTGTTTTTT.

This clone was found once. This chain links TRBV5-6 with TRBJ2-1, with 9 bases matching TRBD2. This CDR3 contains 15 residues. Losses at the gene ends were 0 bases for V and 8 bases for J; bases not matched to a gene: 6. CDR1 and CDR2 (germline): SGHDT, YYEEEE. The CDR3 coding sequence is TGTGCCAGCAGCTTGGTTAGCGGGAGTGGGTATGAGCAGTTCTTC. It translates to CASSLVSGSGYEQFF.

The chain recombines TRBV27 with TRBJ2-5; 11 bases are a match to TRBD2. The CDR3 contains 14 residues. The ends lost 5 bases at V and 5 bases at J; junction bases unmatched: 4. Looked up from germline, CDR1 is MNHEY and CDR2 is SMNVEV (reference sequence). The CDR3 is CASSLAGGWETQYF. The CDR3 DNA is TGTGCCAGCAGTCTAGCGGGAGGATGGGAGACCCAGTACTTC.

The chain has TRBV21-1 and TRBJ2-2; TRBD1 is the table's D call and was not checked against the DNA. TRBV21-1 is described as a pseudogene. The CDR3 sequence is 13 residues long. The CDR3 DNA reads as TGTGCCCCCTCAGGGGGCGCGATCGGGGAGCTGTTTTTT. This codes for CAPSGGAIGELFF.

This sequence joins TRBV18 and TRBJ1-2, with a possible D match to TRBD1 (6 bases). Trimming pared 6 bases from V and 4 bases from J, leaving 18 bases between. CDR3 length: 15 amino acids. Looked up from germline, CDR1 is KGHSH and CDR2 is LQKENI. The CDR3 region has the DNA TGTGCCAGCTCCGTTTCCCCCGGACAGATCTATGGCTACACCTTC. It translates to CASSVSPGQIYGYTF.

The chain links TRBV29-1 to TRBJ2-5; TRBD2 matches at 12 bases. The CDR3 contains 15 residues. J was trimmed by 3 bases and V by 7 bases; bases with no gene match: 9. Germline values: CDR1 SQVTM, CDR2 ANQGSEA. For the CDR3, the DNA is TGCAGCGCCCAAGGGACTAGCGGGTTTAAAGAGACCCAGTACTTC. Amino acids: CSAQGTSGFKETQYF.

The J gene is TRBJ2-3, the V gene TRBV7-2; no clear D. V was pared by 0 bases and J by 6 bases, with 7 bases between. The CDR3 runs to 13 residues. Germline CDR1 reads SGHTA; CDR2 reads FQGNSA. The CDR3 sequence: CASSLAYVDTQYF. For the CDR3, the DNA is TGTGCCAGCAGCTTAGCGTATGTGGATACGCAGTATTTT.

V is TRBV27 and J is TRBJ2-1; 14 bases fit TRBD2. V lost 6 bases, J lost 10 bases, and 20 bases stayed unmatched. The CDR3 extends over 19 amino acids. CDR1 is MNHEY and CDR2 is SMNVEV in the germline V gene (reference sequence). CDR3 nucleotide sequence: TGTGCCAGCAGAGGGGCGGGACTAGCGGGAGAGGGGGTAGTCGGGGAGCAGTTCTTC. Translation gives CASRGAGLAGEGVVGEQFF.

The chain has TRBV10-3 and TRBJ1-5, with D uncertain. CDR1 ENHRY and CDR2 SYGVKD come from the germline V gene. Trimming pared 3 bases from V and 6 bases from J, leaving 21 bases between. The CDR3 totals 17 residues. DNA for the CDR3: TGTGCCATCAGTGATAGGGTAGGCTCTGCGAATGGTCAGCCCCAGCATTTT. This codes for CAISDRVGSANGQPQHF.

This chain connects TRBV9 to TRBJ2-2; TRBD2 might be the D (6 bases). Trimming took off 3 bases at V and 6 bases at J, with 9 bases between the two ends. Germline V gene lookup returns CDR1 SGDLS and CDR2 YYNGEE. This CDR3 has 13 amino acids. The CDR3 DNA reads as TGTGCCAGCAGCGGACTAGGTGCCGGGGAGCTGTTTTTT. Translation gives CASSGLGAGELFF.

CDR3 amino acids: CAISPKKDFYEQYF. CDR3 coding DNA: TGTGCCATCAGCCCCAAGAAAGACTTCTACGAGCAGTACTTC. This sequence joins TRBV10-3 and TRBJ2-7; D unresolved. This CDR3 is 14 amino acids long. V was clipped by 6 bases and J by 3 bases, with 15 bases between them. Germline V gene sequence: CDR1 ENHRY, CDR2 SYGVKD.

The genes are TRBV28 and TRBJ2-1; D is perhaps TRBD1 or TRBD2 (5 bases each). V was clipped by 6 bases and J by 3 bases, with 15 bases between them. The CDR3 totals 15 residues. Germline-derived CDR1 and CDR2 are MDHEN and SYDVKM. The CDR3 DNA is TGTGCCAGCAGCCTGGGACGGCGGAACTACAATGAGCAGTTCTTC. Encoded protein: CASSLGRRNYNEQFF.

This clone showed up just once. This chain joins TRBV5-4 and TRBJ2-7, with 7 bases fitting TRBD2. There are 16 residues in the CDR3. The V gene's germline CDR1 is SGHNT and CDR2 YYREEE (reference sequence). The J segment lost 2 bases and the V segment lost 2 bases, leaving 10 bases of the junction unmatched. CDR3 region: CASSFMTRRGTYEQYF. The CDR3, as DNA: TGTGCCAGCAGCTTCATGACTAGGCGGGGGACCTACGAGCAGTACTTC.

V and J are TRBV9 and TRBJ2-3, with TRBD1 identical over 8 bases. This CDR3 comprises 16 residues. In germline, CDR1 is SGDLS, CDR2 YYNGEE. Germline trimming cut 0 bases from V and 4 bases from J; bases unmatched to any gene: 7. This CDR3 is CASSVAFGQGADTQYF. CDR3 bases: TGTGCCAGCAGCGTAGCCTTCGGACAGGGCGCAGATACGCAGTATTTT.

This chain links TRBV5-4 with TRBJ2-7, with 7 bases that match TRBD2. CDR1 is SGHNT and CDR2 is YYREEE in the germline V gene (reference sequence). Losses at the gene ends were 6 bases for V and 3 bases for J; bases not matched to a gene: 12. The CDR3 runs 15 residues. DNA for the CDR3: TGTGCCAGCACCCTGGGGGGGGGAAGAGGCTACGAGCAGTACTTC. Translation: CASTLGGGRGYEQYF. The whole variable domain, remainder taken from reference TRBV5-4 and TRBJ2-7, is ETGVTQSPTHLIKTRGQQVTLRCSSQSGHNTVSWYQQALGQGPQFIFQYYREEENGRGNFPPRFSGLQFPNYSSELNVNALELDDSALYLCASTLGGGRGYEQYFGPGTRLTVT.

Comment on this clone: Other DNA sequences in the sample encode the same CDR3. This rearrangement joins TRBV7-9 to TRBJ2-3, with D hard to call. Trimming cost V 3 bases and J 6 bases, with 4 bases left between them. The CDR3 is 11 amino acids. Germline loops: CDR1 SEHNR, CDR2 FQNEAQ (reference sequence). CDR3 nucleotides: TGTGCCAGCAGCTTGACGGATACGCAGTATTTT. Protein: CASSLTDTQYF.

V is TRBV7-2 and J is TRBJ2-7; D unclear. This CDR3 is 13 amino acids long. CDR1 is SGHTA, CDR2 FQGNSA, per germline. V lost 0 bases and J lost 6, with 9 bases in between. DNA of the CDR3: TGTGCCAGCAGCTTAGCGGCGTCCGGCGAGCAGTACTTC. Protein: CASSLAASGEQYF. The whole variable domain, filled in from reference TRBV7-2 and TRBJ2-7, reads GAGVSQSPSNKVTEKGKDVELRCDPISGHTALYWYRQSLGQGLEFLIYFQGNSAPDKSGLPSDRFSAERTGGSVSTLTIQRTQQEDSAVYLCASSLAASGEQYFGPGTRLTVT.

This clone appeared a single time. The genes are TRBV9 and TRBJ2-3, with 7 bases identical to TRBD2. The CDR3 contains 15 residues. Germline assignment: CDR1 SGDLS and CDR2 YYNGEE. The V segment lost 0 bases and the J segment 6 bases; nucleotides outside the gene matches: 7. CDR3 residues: CASSVAAGVPDTQYF. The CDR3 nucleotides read TGTGCCAGCAGCGTAGCGGCGGGGGTTCCTGATACGCAGTATTTT.

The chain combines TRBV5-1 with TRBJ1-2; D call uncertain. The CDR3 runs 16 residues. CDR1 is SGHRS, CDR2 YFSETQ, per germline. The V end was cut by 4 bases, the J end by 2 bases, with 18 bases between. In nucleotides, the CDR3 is TGCGCCAGCAGCCCTTCATTTCGGACCGGGAACTATGGCTACACCTTC. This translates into CASSPSFRTGNYGYTF.

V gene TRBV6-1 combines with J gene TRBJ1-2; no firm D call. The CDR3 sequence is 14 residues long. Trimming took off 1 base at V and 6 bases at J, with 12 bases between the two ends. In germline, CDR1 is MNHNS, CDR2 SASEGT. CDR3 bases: TGTGCCAGCAGTGAAGTCAGGCCTGCGGATGGCTACACCTTC. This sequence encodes CASSEVRPADGYTF.